The 15 T cell receptor beta chains presented below share a single source sample, sequenced in a study of T cells in Graves' hyperthyroidism and ophthalmopathy. Amplification yielded TCR beta CDR3 regions, with RNA transcripts as the source. The study used the HTBI primer set for a first-round RT-PCR of the TCR CDR3. One entry per CDR3 protein, called by TCRdb with MiXCR from the multiplex PCR reads. Here the sample spans about 410,000 distinct CDR3 sequences, 14% to 15% being singletons. Sequencing was performed on blood. Receptors were obtained from a young man with Graves' ophthalmopathy.

This clonotype was seen repeatedly, ten times or more. The chain recombines TRBV27 with TRBJ1-1, with D unclear. CDR1 is MNHEY and CDR2 is SMNVEV in the germline V gene (reference sequence). The CDR3 consists of 14 residues. The V end lost 0 bases, the J end lost 5 bases, and 10 bases lay between the germline ends. DNA for the CDR3: TGTGCCAGCAGTTTATCCAGATCGGGGACTGAAGCTTTCTTT. It translates to CASSLSRSGTEAFF.

This clonotype appeared a few times. The V gene is TRBV19, the J gene TRBJ2-3; the D is unclear. This CDR3 is 13 amino acids long. Trimming took 6 bases from V and 6 from J, leaving 13 bases between them. Germline V lookup: CDR1 LNHDA, CDR2 SQIVND (reference sequence). CDR3 coding DNA: TGTGCCAGTAGGCCTTCCCCAAGGGATACGCAGTATTTT. Amino acids: CASRPSPRDTQYF.

This clonotype was seen at least ten times. The chain combines TRBV6-1 with TRBJ2-7; possible D gene TRBD2, 7 bases. Germline V CDR1 and CDR2: MNHNS, SASEGT. The V end was cut by 7 bases, the J end by 5 bases, with 21 bases between. The CDR3 loop spans 15 amino acids. CDR3 bases: TGTGCCAGCAAGGGGGGGGCATGGCTAGCGGACGAGCAGTACTTC. It is translated as CASKGGAWLADEQYF.

This clonotype came up many times. The gene calls are TRBV5-6 and TRBJ2-1, with TRBD2 matching over 8 bases. This CDR3 has 16 amino acids. Germline trimming cut 0 bases from V and 0 bases from J; bases unmatched to any gene: 2. CDR1 is SGHDT, CDR2 YYEEEE, per germline. In nucleotides, the CDR3 is TGTGCCAGCAGCTTGGTGGCGGGAGGCTCCTACAATGAGCAGTTCTTC. Protein: CASSLVAGGSYNEQFF.

This clonotype has ten or more counts. V is TRBV4-1 and J is TRBJ2-3; D is unresolved. CDR3 length: 14 amino acids. Trimming took off 2 bases at V and 4 bases at J, with 10 bases between the two ends. Germline V gene sequence: CDR1 MGHRA, CDR2 YSYEKL. The CDR3 reads CASSQNPAADTQYF. The CDR3 nucleotides are TGCGCCAGCAGCCAAAATCCGGCGGCAGATACGCAGTATTTT.

Concerning this clonotype: A much larger clone lies one base from this, so it may be a read error. Because it lacks the conserved phenylalanine or tryptophan at the end, this CDR3 is likely a read error. The chain joins TRBV20-1 to TRBJ1-1; no reliable D call. Germline V gene data show CDR1 as DFQATT and CDR2 as SNEGSKA (reference sequence). This CDR3 region has 12 residues. Trimming left V 3 bases short and J 4 bases short, with 9 bases between. CDR3 region: CSASRSPTEAFL. CDR3 DNA: TGCAGTGCTAGTCGGAGTCCCACTGAAGCTTTCCTT.

At least ten counts were recorded for this clonotype. The chain uses TRBV7-2 and TRBJ2-7, with unresolved D. Between the trimmed V and J ends, which lost 6 bases and 4 bases, there was a span of 16 bases. This CDR3 is built from 14 residues. CDR1 is SGHTA, CDR2 FQGNSA, per germline. The DNA of the CDR3 is TGTGCCAGCAGACTTGAAATCGGGTTTTACGAGCAGTACTTC. The encoded protein is CASRLEIGFYEQYF.

This clonotype was counted at least ten times. The CDR3 loop reads CASSLTGPANYGYTF. The CDR3 DNA reads as TGTGCCAGCAGCTTAACGGGACCGGCTAACTATGGCTACACCTTC. The chain combines TRBV13 with TRBJ1-2; TRBD1 is a possible D gene (5 bases). Germline V gene lookup returns CDR1 PRHDT and CDR2 FYEKMQ (reference sequence). Trimming shortened V by 2 bases and J by 0 bases, and 10 bases separated the two germline ends. The CDR3 totals 15 residues.

In its sample, this clonotype was seen many times. The rearrangement links TRBV6-5 to TRBJ1-1; D remains ambiguous. The V end was cut by 8 bases, the J end by 1 base, with 8 bases between. Germline lookup yields CDR1 MNHEY and CDR2 SVGAGI. The CDR3 length is 12 residues. The chain's CDR3 is CASSHSNTEAFF. The CDR3 coding sequence is TGTGCCAGCTCCCACTCGAACACTGAAGCTTTCTTT.

In this sample, this clonotype turned up many times. This chain joins TRBV10-3 and TRBJ1-2, with 7 nucleotides matching TRBD1. CDR1 is ENHRY and CDR2 is SYGVKD in the germline V gene. Trimming removed 4 bases from V and 1 base from J; junction bases left unmatched: 6. This CDR3 region has 15 residues. Here the CDR3 reads CAISAGTEHNYGYTF. The CDR3 bases are TGTGCCATCAGTGCCGGGACAGAACATAACTATGGCTACACCTTC.

The chain has TRBV11-2 and TRBJ2-1; D unclear. V gave up 4 bases and J gave up 6 bases, with 7 bases separating them. This CDR3 comprises 12 residues. Per germline, CDR1 SGHAT and CDR2 FQNNGV. The CDR3 sequence: CASSWASNEQFF. The CDR3 nucleotides are TGTGCCAGCAGCTGGGCCAGCAATGAGCAGTTCTTC.

In its sample, this clonotype was seen a few times. The chain joins TRBV9 to TRBJ1-1; D uncertain. The CDR3 contains 15 residues. Trimming removed 0 bases at V and 1 base at J, with 10 bases between. Germline V gene sequence: CDR1 SGDLS, CDR2 YYNGEE. The CDR3 sequence is CASSVESGSNTEAFF. The CDR3 DNA reads as TGTGCCAGCAGCGTAGAATCCGGGTCGAACACTGAAGCTTTCTTT.

This clonotype showed up many times. The chain uses TRBV11-2 and TRBJ1-3; D might be TRBD1 (6 bases). Germline V lookup: CDR1 SGHAT, CDR2 FQNNGV. The length of the CDR3 is 15 residues. Deletions cut 5 bases from V and 0 bases from J, with 11 bases between. The CDR3 spells CASSRGQFSGNTIYF. DNA for the CDR3: TGTGCCAGCAGCCGTGGACAGTTCTCTGGAAACACCATATATTTT.

In this sample, this clonotype turned up a few times. The CDR3 nucleotides read TGTGCCAGCAGCTTAAACAGGGTTATCGCTTTCTTT. Protein sequence: CASSLNRVIAFF. The chain joins TRBV7-3 to TRBJ1-1; TRBD1 is a possible D gene (6 bases). Germline CDR1 is SGHTA and CDR2 is FQGTGA. The length of the CDR3 is 12 residues. Trimming left V 1 base short and J 11 bases short, with 11 bases between.

This clonotype appeared a few times. The chain joins TRBV15 to TRBJ1-2, with TRBD1 matching over 8 bases. V gave up 3 bases and J gave up 5 bases; unmatched junction bases: 2. The CDR3 length is 13 residues. Germline V gene sequence: CDR1 LNHNV, CDR2 YYDKDF (reference sequence). CDR3 protein: CATSRTGVYGYTF. The DNA of the CDR3 is TGTGCCACCAGCAGGACAGGGGTTTATGGCTACACCTTC.